One sample yielded the 25 T cell receptor beta chains listed below, sequenced in a study of T-cell reconstitution after alpha-beta-depleted transplantation in children. Preparing the TCRbeta library involved the use of unique molecular identifiers. TCRdb analysed the PCR reads with MiXCR anew, one entry per CDR3 protein. The repertoire holds about 540,000 distinct CDR3 sequences, around 17% seen once, with 3.3% in the top ten. Sequencing was performed on PBMCs from the stem cell graft donor, taken from the stem cell graft. These receptors all stem from a human donor who donated a stem cell graft to a child with acute lymphoblastic leukemia.

This clonotype was counted a few times. The rearrangement links TRBV6-5 to TRBJ2-7; the D gene is possibly TRBD2 (6 bases). V lost 4 bases and J 3 bases, leaving 10 bases between the germline ends. The CDR3 sequence is 13 residues long. Germline V gives CDR1 MNHEY, CDR2 SVGAGI. The CDR3 loop reads CASSWGLGYEQYF. The DNA for the CDR3 is TGTGCCAGCAGTTGGGGACTGGGCTACGAGCAGTACTTC.

The V gene is TRBV20-1, the J gene TRBJ1-4; no clear D. Germline V gene lookup returns CDR1 DFQATT and CDR2 SNEGSKA (reference sequence). This CDR3 has 13 amino acids. Trimming removed 6 bases from V and 4 bases from J, with 12 bases in between. Written as DNA, the CDR3 is TGCAGTGCCGGGAGGCAGAATAATGAAAAACTGTTTTTT. Translation gives CSAGRQNNEKLFF.

A few counts support this clonotype. The rearrangement uses TRBV5-1 and TRBJ2-1; D ambiguous. The CDR3 is 14 residues long. Trimming left V 3 bases short and J 8 bases short, with 15 bases between. Germline loops: CDR1 SGHRS, CDR2 YFSETQ. The chain's CDR3 is CASSSGYPDDEQFF. The DNA for the CDR3 is TGCGCCAGCAGCTCCGGGTATCCCGACGATGAGCAGTTCTTC.

This clonotype has more than one count but fewer than ten. This rearrangement joins TRBV7-9 to TRBJ2-7; TRBD1 aligns across 9 bases. Germline lookup yields CDR1 SEHNR and CDR2 FQNEAQ (reference sequence). With V trimmed by 5 bases and J by 5 bases, 10 bases remained unmatched. This CDR3 comprises 15 residues. This CDR3 reads CASSRWTGEVHEQYF. CDR3 sequence (DNA): TGTGCCAGCAGCCGTTGGACAGGGGAAGTACACGAGCAGTACTTC.

J is TRBJ2-3 and V is TRBV5-1; maybe TRBD2 (5 bases). The CDR3 runs to 14 residues. The germline V gene has CDR1 SGHRS and CDR2 YFSETQ. Trimming took 2 bases from V and 2 from J, leaving 9 bases between them. The CDR3 loop is CASSFEGLTDTQYF. CDR3 in DNA: TGCGCCAGCAGCTTCGAGGGTCTCACAGATACGCAGTATTTT.

The sample holds a few counts of this clonotype. The gene calls are TRBV29-1 and TRBJ2-3; D not certain. The CDR3 covers 16 residues. V was pared by 2 bases and J by 2 bases, with 17 bases between. The germline V gene encodes CDR1 SQVTM and CDR2 ANQGSEA. The CDR3 coding sequence is TGCAGCGTTGAAAAAGTCCCGCCAGCAAACACAGATACGCAGTATTTT. Protein sequence: CSVEKVPPANTDTQYF.

The sample holds a few counts of this clonotype. The chain links TRBV9 to TRBJ2-3; TRBD2 agrees at 13 bases. V was clipped by 5 bases and J by 6 bases; unmatched bases: 6. This CDR3 has 15 amino acids. Germline loops: CDR1 SGDLS, CDR2 YYNGEE. In DNA form, the CDR3 reads TGTGCCAGCAGAGCCGGACTAGCGGGAGTCGATACGCAGTATTTT. It codes for CASRAGLAGVDTQYF.

This clonotype has more than one count but fewer than ten. The genes are TRBV6-5 and TRBJ1-5; the D is unclear. Germline V CDR1 and CDR2: MNHEY, SVGAGI. The CDR3 loop spans 13 amino acids. Trimming shortened V by 0 bases and J by 5 bases, and 5 bases separated the two germline ends. This CDR3 is CASSYSAYQPQHF. The CDR3, as DNA: TGTGCCAGCAGTTACTCAGCGTATCAGCCCCAGCATTTT.

The J gene is TRBJ2-7, the V gene TRBV20-1, with 8 bases lining up with TRBD2. Trimming removed 2 bases from V and 4 bases from J; junction bases left unmatched: 10. The CDR3 spans 15 residues. The V gene's germline CDR1 is DFQATT and CDR2 SNEGSKA (reference sequence). CDR3 protein: CSARPSGSPIYEQYF. The CDR3 coding sequence is TGCAGTGCTAGACCCAGCGGGAGCCCAATTTACGAGCAGTACTTC.

V and J are TRBV5-1 and TRBJ2-3, with TRBD2 identical over 14 bases. This CDR3 spans 16 amino acids. Germline lookup yields CDR1 SGHRS and CDR2 YFSETQ. V lost 4 bases and J lost 4; bases outside the gene matches: 5. The CDR3, as DNA: TGCGCCAGCAGCGTGGGACTAGCGGGAGTTGCAGATACGCAGTATTTT. Residues: CASSVGLAGVADTQYF.

The CDR3 loop reads CASSLLTFLTSGGTEQYF. In DNA, the CDR3 is TGTGCCAGCAGCTTACTAACTTTCCTAACTAGCGGGGGAACCGAGCAGTACTTC. The chain has TRBV5-6 and TRBJ2-7, with 11 bases lining up with TRBD2. V lost 2 bases, J lost 6 bases, and 16 bases stayed unmatched. This CDR3 is 18 amino acids long. Germline V gene sequence: CDR1 SGHDT, CDR2 YYEEEE.

This rearrangement joins TRBV5-1 to TRBJ2-5; D unclear. The CDR3 sequence is 13 residues long. Germline V CDR1 and CDR2: SGHRS, YFSETQ. Trimming cost V 2 bases and J 3 bases, with 8 bases left between them. The CDR3 region has the DNA TGCGCCAGCAGCTTTACGGCCGAAGAGACCCAGTACTTC. Translating it yields CASSFTAEETQYF.

V gene TRBV11-2 combines with J gene TRBJ2-1; D remains unclear. Between the trimmed V and J ends, which lost 2 bases and 4 bases, there was a span of 21 bases. Germline CDR1 is SGHAT and CDR2 is FQNNGV. CDR3 length: 18 residues. The CDR3 region is CASSLRSPALPTYNEQFF. CDR3 DNA: TGTGCCAGCAGCTTAAGGTCCCCTGCACTCCCCACTTACAATGAGCAGTTCTTC.

V is TRBV18 and J is TRBJ1-6; D gene unclear. The V end was cut by 3 bases, the J end by 8 bases, with 8 bases between. Germline V gene sequence: CDR1 KGHSH, CDR2 LQKENI. The CDR3 contains 13 residues. Written as DNA, the CDR3 is TGTGCCAGCTCACCCGGACTGGATTCACCCCTCCACTTT. It encodes CASSPGLDSPLHF.

This clonotype has at least ten counts. V is TRBV6-5 and J is TRBJ2-2; TRBD1 matches at 9 bases. CDR3 length: 16 residues. Trimming removed 2 bases from V and 4 bases from J; junction bases left unmatched: 5. Germline V gene sequence: CDR1 MNHEY, CDR2 SVGAGI. CDR3 region: CASSYTTTGGTGELFF. The CDR3 coding sequence is TGTGCCAGCAGTTACACCACGACAGGGGGCACCGGGGAGCTGTTTTTT.

In its sample, this clonotype was seen many times. The chain joins TRBV29-1 to TRBJ2-2, with TRBD1 matching over 7 bases. The germline V gene has CDR1 SQVTM and CDR2 ANQGSEA. V shed 5 bases and J 2 bases; nucleotides not matched to a gene: 5. The CDR3 extends over 14 amino acids. This chain's CDR3 is CSVRDRDNTGELFF. CDR3 sequence (DNA): TGCAGCGTTCGAGACAGGGACAACACCGGGGAGCTGTTTTTT.

This chain links TRBV4-1 with TRBJ2-7; D gene uncertain. The CDR3 consists of 15 residues. Trimming stripped 0 bases from V and 3 bases from J, with 12 bases between. Germline-derived CDR1 and CDR2 are MGHRA and YSYEKL. The CDR3, as DNA: TGCGCCAGCAGCCAAGAACACCGGAGAATCTACGAGCAGTACTTC. This codes for CASSQEHRRIYEQYF.

The J gene is TRBJ2-7, the V gene TRBV29-1; tentative D call: TRBD1 (6 bases). Germline CDR1 reads SQVTM; CDR2 reads ANQGSEA. This CDR3 has 13 residues. Trimming pared 5 bases from V and 1 base from J, leaving 12 bases between. The CDR3 DNA reads as TGCAGCGTTATCCGGGACACTTCCTACGAGCAGTACTTC. Translation: CSVIRDTSYEQYF.

The genes are TRBV27 and TRBJ2-1, with D possibly being TRBD2 (6 bases). V dropped 5 bases and J dropped 4 bases, with 15 bases sitting between them. The CDR3 has 15 residues. Looked up from germline, CDR1 is MNHEY and CDR2 is SMNVEV (reference sequence). The CDR3 DNA sequence: TGTGCCAGCAGTACCAACGCGGGGACTTACAATGAGCAGTTCTTC. This translates into CASSTNAGTYNEQFF.

V is TRBV5-1 and J is TRBJ2-5; D call uncertain. V was cut by 1 base and J by 13 bases, with 14 bases left in between. This CDR3 comprises 12 residues. Germline-derived CDR1 and CDR2 are SGHRS and YFSETQ. The CDR3 DNA reads as TGCGCCAGCAGCTTGACTGACTTATTCCGGTACTTC. It codes for CASSLTDLFRYF.

V usage is TRBV16 and J usage is TRBJ1-4, with D uncertain. V lost 4 bases to trimming and J lost 0 bases, with 15 bases between them. The CDR3 is made up of 17 amino acids. CDR1 is KGHSY and CDR2 is FQNENV in the germline V gene. The CDR3 loop is CASSLLASSATNEKLFF. The DNA for the CDR3 is TGTGCCAGCAGCCTCCTCGCCTCCTCTGCAACTAATGAAAAACTGTTTTTT.

This clonotype was picked up many times. V gene TRBV29-1 combines with J gene TRBJ2-7; a possible D gene is TRBD1 (5 bases). Looked up from germline, CDR1 is SQVTM and CDR2 is ANQGSEA. The CDR3 runs 12 residues. V was trimmed by 3 bases and J by 4 bases, leaving 10 bases between them. The CDR3 DNA reads as TGCAGCGTTGACCCTACAGGATACGAGCAGTACTTC. Amino acids: CSVDPTGYEQYF.

The rearrangement uses TRBV10-3 and TRBJ2-5; D unresolved. Germline values: CDR1 ENHRY, CDR2 SYGVKD. V gave up 2 bases and J gave up 2 bases, with 6 bases separating them. The CDR3 loop spans 13 amino acids. The CDR3 loop reads CAISEVSQETQYF. CDR3 DNA sequence: TGTGCCATCAGTGAGGTATCTCAAGAGACCCAGTACTTC.

The gene calls are TRBV18 and TRBJ2-7; 9 bases map to TRBD1. The CDR3 covers 15 residues. In germline, CDR1 is KGHSH, CDR2 LQKENI. The J segment lost 3 bases and the V segment lost 3 bases, leaving 6 bases of the junction unmatched. The DNA of the CDR3 is TGTGCCAGCTCACCGAGGACAGGGGCCTTCTACGAGCAGTACTTC. Translated, it gives CASSPRTGAFYEQYF.

The chain employs TRBV6-5 and TRBJ1-1, with TRBD1 as a possible D gene (6 bases). This CDR3 comprises 15 residues. CDR1 is MNHEY and CDR2 is SVGAGI in the germline V gene. Trimming cost V 2 bases and J 0 bases, with 10 bases left between them. Written as DNA, the CDR3 is TGTGCCAGCAGTTACGTCGGGGGCATGAACACTGAAGCTTTCTTT. It yields the protein CASSYVGGMNTEAFF.